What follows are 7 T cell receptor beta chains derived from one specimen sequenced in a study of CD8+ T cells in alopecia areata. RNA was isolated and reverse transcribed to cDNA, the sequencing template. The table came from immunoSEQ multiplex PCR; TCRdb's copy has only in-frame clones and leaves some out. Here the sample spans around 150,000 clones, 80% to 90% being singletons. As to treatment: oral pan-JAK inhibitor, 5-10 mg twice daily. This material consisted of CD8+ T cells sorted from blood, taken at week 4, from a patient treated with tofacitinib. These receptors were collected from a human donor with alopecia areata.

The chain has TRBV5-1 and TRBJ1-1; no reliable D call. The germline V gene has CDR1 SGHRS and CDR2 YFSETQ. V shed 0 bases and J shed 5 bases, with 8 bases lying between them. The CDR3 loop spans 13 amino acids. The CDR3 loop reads CASSLGSGTEAFF. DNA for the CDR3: TGCGCCAGCAGCTTGGGGTCGGGGACTGAAGCTTTCTTT.

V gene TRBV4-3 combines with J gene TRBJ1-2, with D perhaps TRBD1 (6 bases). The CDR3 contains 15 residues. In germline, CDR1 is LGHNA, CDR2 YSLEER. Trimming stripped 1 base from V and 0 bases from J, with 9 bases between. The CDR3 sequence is CASSQGPGANYGYTF. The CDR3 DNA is TGCGCCAGCAGCCAAGGGCCAGGGGCTAACTATGGCTACACCTTC.

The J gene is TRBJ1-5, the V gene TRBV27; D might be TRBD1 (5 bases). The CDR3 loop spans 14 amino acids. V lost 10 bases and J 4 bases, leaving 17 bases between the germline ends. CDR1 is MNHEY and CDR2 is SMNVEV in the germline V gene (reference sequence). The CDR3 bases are TGTGCCACGTGCGGTCGTGGGGCAAATCAGCCCCAGCATTTT. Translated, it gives CATCGRGANQPQHF.

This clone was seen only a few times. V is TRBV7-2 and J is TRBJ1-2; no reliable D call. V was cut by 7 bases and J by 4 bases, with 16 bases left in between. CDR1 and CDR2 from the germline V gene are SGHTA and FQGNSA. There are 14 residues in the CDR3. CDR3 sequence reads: CASISYDGSYGYTF. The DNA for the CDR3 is TGTGCCAGCATCAGCTACGACGGAAGCTATGGCTACACCTTC.

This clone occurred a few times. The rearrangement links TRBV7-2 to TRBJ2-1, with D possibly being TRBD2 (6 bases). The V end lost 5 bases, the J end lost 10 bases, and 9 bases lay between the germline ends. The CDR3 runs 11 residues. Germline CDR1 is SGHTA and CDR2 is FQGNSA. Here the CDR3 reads CASSEGGEQFF. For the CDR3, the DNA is TGTGCCAGCAGCGAGGGAGGAGAGCAGTTCTTC.

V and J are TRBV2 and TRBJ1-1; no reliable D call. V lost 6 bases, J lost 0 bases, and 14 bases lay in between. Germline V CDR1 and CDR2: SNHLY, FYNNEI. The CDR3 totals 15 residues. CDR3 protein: CASRATDGMNTEAFF. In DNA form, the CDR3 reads TGTGCCAGCAGGGCGACGGATGGGATGAACACTGAAGCTTTCTTT.

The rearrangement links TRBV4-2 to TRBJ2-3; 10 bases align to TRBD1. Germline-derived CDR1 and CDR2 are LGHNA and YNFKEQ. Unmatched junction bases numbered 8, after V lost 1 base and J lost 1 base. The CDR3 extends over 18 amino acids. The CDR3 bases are TGTGCCAGCAGCCAAGCCGATAAGGGGACAGGGGGCACAGATACGCAGTATTTT. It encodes CASSQADKGTGGTDTQYF.